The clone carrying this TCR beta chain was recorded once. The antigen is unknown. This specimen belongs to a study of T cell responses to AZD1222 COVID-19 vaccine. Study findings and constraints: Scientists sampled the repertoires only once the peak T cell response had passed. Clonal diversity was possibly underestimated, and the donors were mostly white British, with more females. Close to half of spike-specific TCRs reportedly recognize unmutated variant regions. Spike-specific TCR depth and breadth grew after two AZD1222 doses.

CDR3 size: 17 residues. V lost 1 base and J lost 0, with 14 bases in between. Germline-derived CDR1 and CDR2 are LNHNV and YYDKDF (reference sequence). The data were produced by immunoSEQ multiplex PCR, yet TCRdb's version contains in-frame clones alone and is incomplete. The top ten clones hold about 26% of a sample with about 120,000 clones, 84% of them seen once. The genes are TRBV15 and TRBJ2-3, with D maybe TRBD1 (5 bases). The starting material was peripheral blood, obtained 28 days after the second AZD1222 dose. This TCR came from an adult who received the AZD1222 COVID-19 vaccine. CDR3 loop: CATSRGIGVSSTDTQYF. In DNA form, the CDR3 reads TGTGCCACCAGCAGAGGTATAGGGGTGTCTAGCACAGATACGCAGTATTTT.